These 15 T cell receptor beta chains originate from one sample sequenced in a study of blood T cell repertoires in COVID-19. The protocol was immunoSEQ multiplex PCR, while the TCRdb copy is restricted to in-frame clones and leaves out a portion. The sample includes under 300,000 clones, around 90% of them seen just once. Sequencing was done on a sample of peripheral blood. Source of these receptors: a woman under 40 with acute or convalescent COVID-19.

The chain joins TRBV4-3 to TRBJ2-2; D might be TRBD2 (5 bases). Trimming pared 0 bases from V and 1 base from J, leaving 12 bases between. The CDR3 sequence is 17 residues long. The germline CDR1 and CDR2 sequences are LGHNA and YSLEER. The DNA for the CDR3 is TGCGCCAGCAGCCAAGATTTTCCCGGACTGAACACCGGGGAGCTGTTTTTT. This gives the protein CASSQDFPGLNTGELFF.

V and J are TRBV5-1 and TRBJ1-4, with a weak D call TRBD1 (5 bases). This CDR3 has 16 amino acids. The germline V and J ends were trimmed by 6 bases and 0 bases, with 15 bases remaining between them. Germline V gene data show CDR1 as SGHRS and CDR2 as YFSETQ. The CDR3 DNA follows: TGCGCCAGCACCTCGGGGGGGACTGCAACTAATGAAAAACTGTTTTTT. Its translation: CASTSGGTATNEKLFF.

The rearrangement uses TRBV7-8 and TRBJ1-2; 8 nucleotides match TRBD1. Germline V CDR1 and CDR2: SGHVS, FQNEAQ. V shed 5 bases and J 5 bases; nucleotides not matched to a gene: 13. The length of the CDR3 is 16 residues. For the CDR3, the DNA is TGTGCCAGCAGCCCCGGACAGGGACCGGCAGGGTATGGCTACACCTTC. It specifies CASSPGQGPAGYGYTF.

This clone was picked up one time. The chain joins TRBV4-2 to TRBJ2-1, with D perhaps matching TRBD2 (7 bases). Germline values: CDR1 LGHNA, CDR2 YNFKEQ. This CDR3 has 17 residues. V dropped 0 bases and J dropped 7 bases, with 19 bases sitting between them. Written as DNA, the CDR3 is TGTGCCAGCAGCCAAGATCAGCGGGCGGAGGGGGGGAATGAGCAGTTCTTC. Translating it yields CASSQDQRAEGGNEQFF.

The chain employs TRBV2 and TRBJ2-7, with D uncertain. The CDR3 has 13 amino acids. V lost 1 base and J 5 bases, leaving 9 bases between the germline ends. Germline V gene lookup returns CDR1 SNHLY and CDR2 FYNNEI. The CDR3 nucleotides are TGTGCCAGCAGTGAAGTCCAACTGGACGAGCAGTACTTC. Protein product: CASSEVQLDEQYF.

The gene calls are TRBV29-1 and TRBJ2-7; 10 bases are a match to TRBD1. The J segment lost 5 bases and the V segment lost 2 bases, leaving 9 bases of the junction unmatched. The germline gives CDR1 SQVTM, CDR2 ANQGSEA. This CDR3 is built from 15 residues. CDR3 DNA sequence: TGCAGCGTTGAAATAGTCGGGACAGGGGATGACGAGCAGTACTTC. Protein product: CSVEIVGTGDDEQYF.

This clone was seen once. This rearrangement joins TRBV6-5 to TRBJ2-3; 7 nucleotides line up with TRBD2. V gave up 1 base and J gave up 5 bases; unmatched junction bases: 9. The germline V gene has CDR1 MNHEY and CDR2 SVGAGI. The CDR3 has 16 residues. The CDR3 DNA sequence: TGTGCCAGCAGTTACTTTTCCAGCGGGGCTCAAGATACGCAGTATTTT. The encoded protein is CASSYFSSGAQDTQYF.

The chain carries TRBV7-6 and TRBJ2-2; 13 bases map to TRBD2. The CDR3 is 16 amino acids. Unmatched junction bases numbered 4, after V lost 5 bases and J lost 4 bases. Germline lookup yields CDR1 SGHVS and CDR2 FNYEAQ. CDR3: CASSPGLAGATGELFF. The DNA of the CDR3 is TGTGCCAGCAGCCCCGGACTAGCGGGAGCCACCGGGGAGCTGTTTTTT.

This clone was seen once. The rearrangement uses TRBV6-6 and TRBJ2-7; 7 positions agree with TRBD2. V gave up 4 bases and J gave up 1 base; unmatched junction bases: 7. This CDR3 has 15 amino acids. Germline V gene data show CDR1 as MNHNY and CDR2 as SVGAGI (reference sequence). The CDR3 reads CASSWEGVRSYEQYF. The DNA for the CDR3 is TGTGCCAGCAGTTGGGAGGGAGTGAGGTCCTACGAGCAGTACTTC.

The J gene is TRBJ1-2, the V gene TRBV5-1, with 10 bases aligning to TRBD1. Per germline, CDR1 SGHRS and CDR2 YFSETQ. Losses at the gene ends were 0 bases for V and 3 bases for J; bases not matched to a gene: 5. There are 16 residues in the CDR3. CDR3 sequence: CASSLEGQGGDYGYTF. Written as DNA, the CDR3 is TGCGCCAGCAGCTTGGAAGGACAGGGGGGTGACTATGGCTACACCTTC.

The chain is built from TRBV12-3 or TRBV12-4 and TRBJ2-5; a possible D gene is TRBD1 (6 bases). This CDR3 has 13 amino acids. Deletions cut 5 bases from V and 4 bases from J, with 11 bases between. CDR3 in DNA: TGTGCCAGCAGTGGGAACAGGGTAGAGACCCAGTACTTC. It encodes CASSGNRVETQYF.

The chain is built from TRBV19 and TRBJ2-2, with D possibly matching TRBD2 (6 bases). V lost 7 bases and J lost 0, with 12 bases in between. The CDR3 extends over 15 amino acids. The germline V gene has CDR1 LNHDA and CDR2 SQIVND (reference sequence). CDR3 protein: CASNSGLTNTGELFF. CDR3 in DNA: TGTGCCAGTAATAGCGGATTAACGAACACCGGGGAGCTGTTTTTT.

The gene calls are TRBV4-1 and TRBJ2-7, with 12 bases lining up with TRBD1. The CDR3 is 17 residues long. The V segment lost 0 bases and the J segment 6 bases; nucleotides outside the gene matches: 9. Looked up from germline, CDR1 is MGHRA and CDR2 is YSYEKL. This CDR3 is CASSQEPPGQGAGEQYF. As DNA, the CDR3 is TGCGCCAGCAGCCAAGAACCTCCGGGACAGGGGGCGGGCGAGCAGTACTTC.

The rearrangement links TRBV5-8 to TRBJ2-3; possible D gene TRBD2, 5 bases. V lost 0 bases and J 6 bases, leaving 14 bases between the germline ends. CDR1 is SGHTS, CDR2 YDEGEE, per germline. The CDR3 runs 15 residues. This CDR3 is CASSLVTGNSDTQYF. CDR3 nucleotide sequence: TGTGCCAGCAGCTTGGTAACGGGAAATAGTGATACGCAGTATTTT.

The V call is TRBV7-2, the J call TRBJ2-1, with TRBD2 identical over 8 bases. Germline lookup yields CDR1 SGHTA and CDR2 FQGNSA. The CDR3 is 15 amino acids. Trimming removed 8 bases from V and 5 bases from J; junction bases left unmatched: 11. The CDR3 is CASSPGTRPNNEQFF. The CDR3 nucleotides are TGTGCCAGCTCCCCCGGGACTAGACCCAACAATGAGCAGTTCTTC.